The 14 T cell receptor beta chains listed next were all sequenced from one sample in a study of T cells after yellow fever vaccination. TCRdb reprocessed the 5' RACE reads with MiXCR, giving one entry per CDR3 protein. The sample shows roughly 500,000 distinct CDR3 sequences, over 15% of them seen only once. The sequences come from PBMCs, collected 15 days after the yellow fever booster vaccination. The receptors derive from a young man who received the YFV17D yellow fever vaccine.

The chain joins TRBV2 to TRBJ2-5; D possibly corresponds to TRBD1 (5 bases). CDR1 is SNHLY, CDR2 FYNNEI, per germline. The CDR3 is made up of 14 amino acids. V lost 10 bases to trimming and J lost 3 bases, with 18 bases between them. The CDR3 DNA reads as TGTGCCAACTCCCGAACAAGCAGGGAAGAGACCCAGTACTTC. It translates to CANSRTSREETQYF.

This clonotype was observed a handful of times. This chain connects TRBV20-1 to TRBJ2-7, with D maybe TRBD2 (6 bases). V gave up 5 bases and J gave up 2 bases, with 16 bases separating them. CDR1 DFQATT and CDR2 SNEGSKA come from the germline V gene (reference sequence). CDR3 length: 14 amino acids. The CDR3 sequence is CSAPFPGLTYEQYF. In DNA form, the CDR3 reads TGCAGTGCTCCTTTTCCGGGACTCACCTACGAGCAGTACTTC.

This clonotype appeared many times. The rearrangement links TRBV6-5 to TRBJ2-3, with D unresolved. The CDR3 has 12 residues. The germline CDR1 and CDR2 sequences are MNHEY and SVGAGI. Trimming removed 0 bases from V and 4 bases from J, with 2 bases in between. The CDR3 DNA sequence: TGTGCCAGCAGTTACTCCCCAGATACGCAGTATTTT. Its translation: CASSYSPDTQYF.

The gene calls are TRBV7-3 and TRBJ2-4; tentative D call: TRBD2 (7 bases). This CDR3 has 17 amino acids. The V gene's germline CDR1 is SGHTA and CDR2 FQGTGA. V gave up 2 bases and J gave up 9 bases, with 23 bases separating them. The CDR3 coding sequence is TGTGCCAGCAGCTTATTCGCGGCAGGGGAGGGTGAGGCCATTCAGTACTTC. Translated: CASSLFAAGEGEAIQYF. The variable domain in full, completed from reference TRBV7-3 and TRBJ2-4, reads GAGVSQTPSNKVTEKGKYVELRCDPISGHTALYWYRQSLGQGPEFLIYFQGTGAADDSGLPNDRFFAVRPEGSVSTLKIQRTERGDSAVYLCASSLFAAGEGEAIQYFGAGTRLSVL.

This clonotype was counted a few times. This chain joins TRBV7-9 and TRBJ1-1, with D perhaps TRBD1 (5 bases). CDR3 length: 12 residues. CDR1 SEHNR and CDR2 FQNEAQ come from the germline V gene (reference sequence). Trimming pared 3 bases from V and 6 bases from J, leaving 8 bases between. The DNA of the CDR3 is TGTGCCAGCAGCTTCGGGACTTCTGAAGCTTTCTTT. Protein product: CASSFGTSEAFF.

Here the CDR3 DNA reads TGCAGTGCGCTTGGCTACACCTTC. It specifies CSALGYTF. This sequence joins TRBV20-1 and TRBJ1-2; D remains unclear. The V gene's germline CDR1 is DFQATT and CDR2 SNEGSKA (reference sequence). This CDR3 has 8 amino acids. The V end was cut by 6 bases, the J end by 7 bases, with 3 bases between.

This clonotype has just one count. The J gene is TRBJ1-1, the V gene TRBV6-1; no definite D call. The V gene lost 8 bases and the J gene lost 3 bases, with 13 bases spanning the gap. This CDR3 comprises 13 residues. The V gene's germline CDR1 is MNHNS and CDR2 SASEGT. The CDR3 loop is CASGKAGDTEAFF. The CDR3 nucleotides read TGTGCCAGCGGGAAGGCGGGCGACACTGAAGCTTTCTTT.

This clonotype was seen a handful of times. The CDR3 spells CASSLLGGAPYEQYF. CDR3 DNA: TGTGCCAGCAGCTTACTTGGCGGGGCTCCCTACGAGCAGTACTTC. The rearrangement links TRBV7-9 to TRBJ2-7; a weak D match, TRBD2 (6 bases). There are 15 residues in the CDR3. Germline CDR1 is SEHNR and CDR2 is FQNEAQ (reference sequence). V was cut by 2 bases and J by 2 bases, with 13 bases left in between.

The chain employs TRBV12-3 or TRBV12-4 and TRBJ2-7, with D possibly TRBD2 on 5 matching bases. V lost 3 bases, J lost 4 bases, and 7 bases lay in between. This CDR3 is built from 12 residues. The chain's CDR3 is CASSFRDYEQYF. In DNA form, the CDR3 reads TGTGCCAGCAGTTTCCGGGATTACGAGCAGTACTTC.

V gene TRBV2 combines with J gene TRBJ2-2; D is undetermined. V lost 3 bases and J lost 5, with 10 bases in between. Germline V gene lookup returns CDR1 SNHLY and CDR2 FYNNEI. This CDR3 comprises 14 residues. CDR3 DNA: TGTGCCAGCAGTGAGGAGCAGGCTACCGGGGAGCTGTTTTTT. As protein: CASSEEQATGELFF. Variable domain in full (rest from reference TRBV2 and TRBJ2-2): EPEVTQTPSHQVTQMGQEVILRCVPISNHLYFYWYRQILGQKVEFLVSFYNNEISEKSEIFDDQFSVERPDGSNFTLKIRSTKLEDSAMYFCASSEEQATGELFFGEGSRLTVL.

V gene TRBV7-9 combines with J gene TRBJ2-7; the D call may be TRBD1 or TRBD2 (5 bases each). CDR3 length: 13 residues. Trimming stripped 6 bases from V and 5 bases from J, with 14 bases between. Germline V gene lookup returns CDR1 SEHNR and CDR2 FQNEAQ (reference sequence). CDR3 bases: TGTGCCAGCAGGAGCTCCGGGGCCCACGAGCAGTACTTC. It codes for CASRSSGAHEQYF.

This clonotype was counted only a few times. The CDR3 nucleotides are TGTGCCAGCAGCTTAGACAGGAAATCCTACGAGCAGTACTTC. It codes for CASSLDRKSYEQYF. The rearrangement uses TRBV7-2 and TRBJ2-7; D is perhaps TRBD1 (5 bases). This CDR3 comprises 14 residues. In germline, CDR1 is SGHTA, CDR2 FQGNSA. V dropped 1 base and J dropped 1 base, with 8 bases sitting between them. Variable domain in full (rest from reference TRBV7-2 and TRBJ2-7): GAGVSQSPSNKVTEKGKDVELRCDPISGHTALYWYRQSLGQGLEFLIYFQGNSAPDKSGLPSDRFSAERTGGSVSTLTIQRTQQEDSAVYLCASSLDRKSYEQYFGPGTRLTVT.

There are a few counts of this clonotype. The V gene is TRBV10-3, the J gene TRBJ2-5; TRBD1 is a possible D gene (6 bases). The CDR3 totals 12 residues. Germline assignment: CDR1 ENHRY and CDR2 SYGVKD. Trimming removed 8 bases from V and 1 base from J, with 8 bases in between. CDR3 in DNA: TGTGCCATCGGGGACACCCAAGAGACCCAGTACTTC. Translated, it gives CAIGDTQETQYF.

This clonotype has a handful of counts. This chain uses TRBV20-1 with TRBJ2-7, with D possibly being TRBD2 (6 bases). Trimming removed 5 bases at V and 3 bases at J, with 14 bases between. CDR1 is DFQATT, CDR2 SNEGSKA, per germline (reference sequence). The CDR3 extends over 13 amino acids. Here the CDR3 reads CSAPGTYSYEQYF. The CDR3 DNA sequence: TGCAGTGCTCCCGGGACTTATAGCTACGAGCAGTACTTC.